The subject of this entry is one T cell receptor beta chain. The antigen it binds to is not known. Base qualities are not recorded, but no much larger clone differs from it by a single base. The immunoSEQ Assay, a bias-controlled multiplex PCR, was used to amplify TCRbeta CDR3 regions from genomic DNA. Concerning the study's data processing: Within the assay, amplification of reference gene primers was used to estimate how many nucleated cells each sample contained. To quantify the absolute abundance of each unique TCRbeta CDR3 rearrangement, sequence reads were collapsed and filtered. For each sample, productive Simpson clonality was calculated as the square root of Simpson's diversity index over productive rearrangements. This immuneACCESS table, as held by TCRdb, lists in-frame sequences with V and J called but not all clones. Of the missing ones, under half trace to an unresolved V gene in checked studies; the others have no known cause. That table is the source of V, J and clone size, and D and trimming were worked out from the DNA. This sample lists hundreds of thousands of clones; roughly 90% were detected once. The ten top clones hold 2% to 3% of the sample.

This sample stems from a study of blood T cell repertoires in COVID-19 (dated by TCRdb to the early 2020s). About the full investigation: The collaborator samples originated in the United States, Italy and Spain and spanned the acute and convalescent phases of COVID-19. Where available, HLA class I and class II types were taken from metadata supplied by the sample provider and were not determined by assay-based typing. The material from the prospective study consisted of cDNA or gDNA derived from T cells, B-cell-depleted T cells, or PBMCs. The repertoires were released in a freely available public database intended as a resource for research on the immune response to SARS-CoV-2. Deeply sampled blood TCRbeta repertoires from subjects exposed to, actively infected with, or recovered from COVID-19 were included in the dataset. The sample metadata nearly always contained a de-identified subject ID, COVID-19 status, age in years and sex. The samples were drawn from two sources: the first 160 participants of the ongoing ImmuneRACE study, and 950 to 1,500 subjects contributed by 6 global collaborators. What the study reported, not specific to this receptor: How much clinical and demographic metadata was included differed by source and by participant, and the metadata was provided uncurated.

Participants in the prospective study were aged 18 to 89 years, lived in about two dozen United States geographic areas, and enrolled through a virtual design. In the prospective study, participants were assigned to cohorts based on the clinical history participants reported in a screening survey and a study questionnaire. Recovered participants in ImmuneRACE Cohort 3 were defined as having two consecutive negative NP/OP PCR tests, clearance from a healthcare professional, or resolution of symptoms. Mobile phlebotomists in the prospective study collected whole blood, serum and a nasopharyngeal or oropharyngeal swab from every participant. Over an approximately 2-month period, participants in the prospective study had the option of providing additional blood draws and questionnaires. Before DNA extraction, prospective study blood samples were shipped either frozen or at room temperature. The sequence came from a man in his sixties who had recovered from COVID-19. Input material: PBMCs or T cells enriched from blood (not recorded which).

The CDR3 protein sequence reads: CASSLEGDRYNEQFF. The base sequence is TGTGCCAGCAGCTTAGAGGGGGATAGGTACAATGAGCAGTTCTTC. Recombination linked TRBV7-6 to TRBJ2-1; TRBD1 is a weak D gene call, 6 bases matching. CDR1 SGHVS and CDR2 FNYEAQ are derived from the germline V gene. Inclusive of the bounding cysteine and phenylalanine, the CDR3 is 15 residues long. Here the CDR3 DNA is all that survives: 45 bases in frame from base 1. V drops 1 base and J drops 4 bases, leaving 11 bases in between.